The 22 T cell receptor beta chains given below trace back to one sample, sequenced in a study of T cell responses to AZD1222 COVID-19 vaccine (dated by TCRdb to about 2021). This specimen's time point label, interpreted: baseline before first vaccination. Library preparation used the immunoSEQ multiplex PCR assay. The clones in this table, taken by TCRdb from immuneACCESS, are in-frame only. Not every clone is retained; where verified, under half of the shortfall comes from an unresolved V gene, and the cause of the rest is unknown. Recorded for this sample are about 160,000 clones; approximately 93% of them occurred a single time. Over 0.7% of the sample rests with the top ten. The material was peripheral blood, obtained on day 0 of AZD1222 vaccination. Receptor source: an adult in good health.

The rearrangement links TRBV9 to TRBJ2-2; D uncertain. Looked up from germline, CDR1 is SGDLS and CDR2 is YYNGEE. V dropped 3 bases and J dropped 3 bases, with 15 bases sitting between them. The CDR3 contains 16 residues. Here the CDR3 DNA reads TGTGCCAGCAGCGATAATGCCGGAGCCTACACCGGGGAGCTGTTTTTT. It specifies CASSDNAGAYTGELFF.

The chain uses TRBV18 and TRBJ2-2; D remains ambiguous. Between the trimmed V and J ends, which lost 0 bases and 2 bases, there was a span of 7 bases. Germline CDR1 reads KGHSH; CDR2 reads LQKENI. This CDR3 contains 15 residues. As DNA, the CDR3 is TGTGCCAGCTCACCACCGTCAGAAAACACCGGGGAGCTGTTTTTT. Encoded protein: CASSPPSENTGELFF. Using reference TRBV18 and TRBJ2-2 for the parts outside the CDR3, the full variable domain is NAGVMQNPRHLVRRRGQEARLRCSPMKGHSHVYWYRQLPEEGLKFMVYLQKENIIDESGMPKERFSAEFPKEGPSILRIQQVVRGDSAAYFCASSPPSENTGELFFGEGSRLTVL.

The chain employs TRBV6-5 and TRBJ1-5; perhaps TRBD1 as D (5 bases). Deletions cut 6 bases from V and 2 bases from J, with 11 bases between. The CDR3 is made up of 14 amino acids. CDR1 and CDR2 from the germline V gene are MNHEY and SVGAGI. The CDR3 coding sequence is TGTGCCAGCAGGGGGGGTTTGCGCAATCAGCCCCAGCATTTT. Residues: CASRGGLRNQPQHF.

The CDR3 DNA reads as TGTGCCAGCAGCGGAGGTGCACAGGGTTACAGTCAGCCCCAGCATTTT. As protein: CASSGGAQGYSQPQHF. V gene TRBV6-6 combines with J gene TRBJ1-5; perhaps TRBD1 as D (6 bases). CDR1 MNHNY and CDR2 SVGAGI come from the germline V gene (reference sequence). Deletions cut 6 bases from V and 6 bases from J, with 21 bases between. The CDR3 is 16 amino acids.

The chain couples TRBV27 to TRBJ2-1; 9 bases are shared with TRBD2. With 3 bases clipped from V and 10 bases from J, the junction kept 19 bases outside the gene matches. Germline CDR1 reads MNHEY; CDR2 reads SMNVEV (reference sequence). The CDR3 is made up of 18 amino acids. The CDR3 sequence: CASSFGLPGLAGGYEQFF. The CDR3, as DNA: TGTGCCAGCAGTTTCGGACTCCCGGGACTAGCCGGGGGATACGAGCAGTTCTTC.

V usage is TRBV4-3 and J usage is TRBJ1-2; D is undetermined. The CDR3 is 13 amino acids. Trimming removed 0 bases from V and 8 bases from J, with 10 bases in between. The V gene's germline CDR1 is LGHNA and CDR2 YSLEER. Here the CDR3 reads CASSQDRIPGYTF. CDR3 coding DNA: TGCGCCAGCAGCCAAGACCGCATACCCGGCTACACCTTC.

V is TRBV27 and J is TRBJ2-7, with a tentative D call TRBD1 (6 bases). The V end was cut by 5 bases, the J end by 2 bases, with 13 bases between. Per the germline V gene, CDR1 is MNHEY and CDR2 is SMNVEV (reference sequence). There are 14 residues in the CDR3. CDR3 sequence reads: CASSPRGPPYEQYF. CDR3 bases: TGTGCCAGCAGTCCCAGGGGTCCCCCCTACGAGCAGTACTTC.

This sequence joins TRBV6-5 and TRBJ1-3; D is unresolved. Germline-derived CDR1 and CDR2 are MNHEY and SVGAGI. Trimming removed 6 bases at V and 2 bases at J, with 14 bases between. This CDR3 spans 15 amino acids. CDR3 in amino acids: CASSRLPGAGNTIYF. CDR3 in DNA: TGTGCCAGCAGCCGCCTGCCAGGCGCTGGAAACACCATATATTTT.

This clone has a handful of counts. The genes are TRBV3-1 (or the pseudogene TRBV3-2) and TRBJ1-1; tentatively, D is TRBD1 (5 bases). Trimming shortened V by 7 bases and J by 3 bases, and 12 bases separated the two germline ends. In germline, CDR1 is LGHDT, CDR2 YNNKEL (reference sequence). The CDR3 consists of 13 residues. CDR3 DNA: TGTGCCAGCACCCAGGGATTCGACACTGAAGCTTTCTTT. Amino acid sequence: CASTQGFDTEAFF.

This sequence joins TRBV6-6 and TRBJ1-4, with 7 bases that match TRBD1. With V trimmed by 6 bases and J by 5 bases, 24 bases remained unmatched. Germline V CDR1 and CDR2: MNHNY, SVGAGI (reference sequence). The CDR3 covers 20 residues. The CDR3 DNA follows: TGTGCCAGCAGCGGGGCTGACAGGGAGCTTAAGGATCCGACCAATGAAAAACTGTTTTTT. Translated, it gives CASSGADRELKDPTNEKLFF.

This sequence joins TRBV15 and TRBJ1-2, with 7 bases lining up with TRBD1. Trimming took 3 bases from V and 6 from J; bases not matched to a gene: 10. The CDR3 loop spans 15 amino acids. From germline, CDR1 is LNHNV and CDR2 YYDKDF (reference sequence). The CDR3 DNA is TGTGCCACCAGCAGCAAATATACAGGGGAAAATGGCTACACCTTC. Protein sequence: CATSSKYTGENGYTF. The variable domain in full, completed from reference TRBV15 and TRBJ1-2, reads DAMVIQNPRYQVTQFGKPVTLSCSQTLNHNVMYWYQQKSSQAPKLLFHYYDKDFNNEADTPDNFQSRRPNTSFCFLDIRSPGLGDTAMYLCATSSKYTGENGYTFGSGTRLTVV.

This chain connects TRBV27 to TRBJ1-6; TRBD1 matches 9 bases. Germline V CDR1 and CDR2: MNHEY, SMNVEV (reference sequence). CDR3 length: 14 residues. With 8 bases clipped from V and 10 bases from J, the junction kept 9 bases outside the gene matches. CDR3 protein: CASGRGTGLSPLHF. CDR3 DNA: TGTGCCAGCGGTAGGGGGACAGGGTTGTCACCCCTCCACTTT.

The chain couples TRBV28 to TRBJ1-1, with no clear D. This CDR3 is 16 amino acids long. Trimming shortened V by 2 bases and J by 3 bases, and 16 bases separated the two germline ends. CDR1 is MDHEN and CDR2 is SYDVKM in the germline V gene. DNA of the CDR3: TGTGCCAGCAGTTTAAGGGCCGCGTCTGGGGACACTGAAGCTTTCTTT. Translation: CASSLRAASGDTEAFF. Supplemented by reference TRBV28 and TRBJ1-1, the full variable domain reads DVKVTQSSRYLVKRTGEKVFLECVQDMDHENMFWYRQDPGLGLRLIYFSYDVKMKEKGDIPEGYSVSREKKERFSLILESASTNQTSMYLCASSLRAASGDTEAFFGQGTRLTVV.

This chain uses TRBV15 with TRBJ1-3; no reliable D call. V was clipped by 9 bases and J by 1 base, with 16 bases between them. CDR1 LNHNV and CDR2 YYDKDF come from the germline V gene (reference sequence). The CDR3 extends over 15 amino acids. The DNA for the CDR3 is TGTGCCACTCGGGCTGTGGATCTGTCTGGAAACACCATATATTTT. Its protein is CATRAVDLSGNTIYF.

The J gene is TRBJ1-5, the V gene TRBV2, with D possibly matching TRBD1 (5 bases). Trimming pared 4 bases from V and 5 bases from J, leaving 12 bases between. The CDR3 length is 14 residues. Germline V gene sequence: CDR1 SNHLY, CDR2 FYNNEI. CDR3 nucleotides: TGTGCCAGCAGTGTAGGGGCGCGGGATCAGCCCCAGCATTTT. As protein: CASSVGARDQPQHF.

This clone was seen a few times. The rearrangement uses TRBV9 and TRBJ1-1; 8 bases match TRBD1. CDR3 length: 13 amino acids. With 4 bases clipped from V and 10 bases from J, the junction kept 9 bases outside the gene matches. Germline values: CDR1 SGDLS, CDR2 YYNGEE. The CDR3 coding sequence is TGTGCCAGCAGCTCCGGGACAGGAGAAACAGCTTTCTTT. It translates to CASSSGTGETAFF. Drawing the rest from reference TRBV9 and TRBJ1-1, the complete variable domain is DSGVTQTPKHLITATGQRVTLRCSPRSGDLSVYWYQQSLDQGLQFLIQYYNGEERAKGNILERFSAQQFPDLHSELNLSSLELGDSALYFCASSSGTGETAFFGQGTRLTVV.

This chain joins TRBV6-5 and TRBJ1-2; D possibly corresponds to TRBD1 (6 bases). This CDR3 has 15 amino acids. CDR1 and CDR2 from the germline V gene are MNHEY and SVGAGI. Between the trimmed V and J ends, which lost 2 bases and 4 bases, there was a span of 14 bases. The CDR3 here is CASSYGVTGSYGYTF. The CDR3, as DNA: TGTGCCAGCAGTTACGGGGTAACAGGGAGCTATGGCTACACCTTC.

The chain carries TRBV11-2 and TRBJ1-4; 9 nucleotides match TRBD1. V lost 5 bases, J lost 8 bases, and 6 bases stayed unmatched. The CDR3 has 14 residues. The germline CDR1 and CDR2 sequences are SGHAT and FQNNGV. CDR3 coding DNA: TGTGCCAGCAGCCCGACAGGGGGTCGGGAAAAACTGTTTTTT. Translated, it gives CASSPTGGREKLFF.

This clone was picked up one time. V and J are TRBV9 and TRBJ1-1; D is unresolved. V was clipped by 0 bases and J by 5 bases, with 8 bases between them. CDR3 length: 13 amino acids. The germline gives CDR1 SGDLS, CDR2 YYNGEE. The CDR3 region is CASSVGRGTEAFF. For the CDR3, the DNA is TGTGCCAGCAGCGTAGGAAGAGGGACTGAAGCTTTCTTT.

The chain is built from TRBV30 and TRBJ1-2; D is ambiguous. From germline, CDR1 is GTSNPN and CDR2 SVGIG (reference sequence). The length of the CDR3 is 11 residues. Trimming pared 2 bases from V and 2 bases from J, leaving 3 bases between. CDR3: CAWSHNYGYTF. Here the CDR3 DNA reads TGTGCCTGGAGTCACAACTATGGCTACACCTTC.

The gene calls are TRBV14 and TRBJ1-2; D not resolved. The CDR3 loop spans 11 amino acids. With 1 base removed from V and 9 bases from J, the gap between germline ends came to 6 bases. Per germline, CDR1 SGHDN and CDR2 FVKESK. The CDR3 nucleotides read TGTGCCAGCAGCCAAGGTGGGAGCTACACCTTC. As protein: CASSQGGSYTF.

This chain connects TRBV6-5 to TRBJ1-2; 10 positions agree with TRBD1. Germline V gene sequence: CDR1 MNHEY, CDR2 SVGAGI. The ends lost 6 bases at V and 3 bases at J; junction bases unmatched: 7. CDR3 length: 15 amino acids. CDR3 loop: CASRPRQGADYGYTF. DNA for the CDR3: TGTGCCAGCAGACCAAGACAGGGGGCGGACTATGGCTACACCTTC.